The 31 T cell receptor beta chains given below trace back to one sample, sequenced in a study of blood T cells in healthy people across ages. Using a J-beta primer mix together with a sample-barcoded 5' primer, a second PCR was run for roughly 6 to 12 cycles. Using its own MiXCR run on the 5' RACE reads, TCRdb lists one record per CDR3 protein. The sample carries 700,000 to 950,000 distinct CDR3 sequences, roughly 50% recorded once. The material sequenced was blood. These receptors originate from a man between 25 and 39 years old in good health.

The CDR3 nucleotides read TGCAGTGCTAGATTACTAGTCTACGAGCAGTACTTC. It codes for CSARLLVYEQYF. The chain uses TRBV20-1 and TRBJ2-7; TRBD2 is a possible D gene (5 bases). Germline V CDR1 and CDR2: DFQATT, SNEGSKA (reference sequence). With 2 bases removed from V and 3 bases from J, the gap between germline ends came to 8 bases. This CDR3 is 12 amino acids long.

The V call is TRBV7-9, the J call TRBJ2-5; D is uncertain. Trimming shortened V by 6 bases and J by 4 bases, and 30 bases separated the two germline ends. The CDR3 is made up of 19 amino acids. CDR1 is SEHNR, CDR2 FQNEAQ, per germline (reference sequence). The DNA of the CDR3 is TGTGCCAGCAGTCCGCCCGGGCTACCCAGAGCGTGGATTCGAGAGACCCAGTACTTC. Its protein is CASSPPGLPRAWIRETQYF.

This sequence joins TRBV12-3 or TRBV12-4 and TRBJ2-5, with TRBD1 identical over 10 bases. The CDR3 runs to 15 residues. V dropped 6 bases and J dropped 11; count of bases not matched to a gene: 15. Here the CDR3 reads CASSQTDRGDEEQYF. CDR3 bases: TGTGCCAGCAGCCAAACGGACAGGGGGGATGAAGAGCAGTACTTC.

This chain links TRBV7-8 with TRBJ2-7; possibly TRBD1 or TRBD2 for D (7 bases each). This CDR3 region has 17 residues. The germline V gene has CDR1 SGHVS and CDR2 FQNEAQ. Deletions cut 5 bases from V and 3 bases from J, with 23 bases between. This CDR3 is CASSTSGETGSGYEQYF. The DNA for the CDR3 is TGTGCCAGCAGCACCAGCGGGGAGACAGGGTCGGGCTACGAGCAGTACTTC.

A single count supports this clonotype. The gene calls are TRBV6-2 or TRBV6-3 and TRBJ2-3; 7 bases agree with TRBD1. J gave up 9 bases and V 6 bases, and 3 bases lay outside the gene matches. Germline values: CDR1 MNHEY, CDR2 SVGEGT. The CDR3 length is 11 residues. The CDR3 loop reads CASRETGTQYF. CDR3 in DNA: TGTGCCAGCAGAGAGACAGGGACGCAGTATTTT.

The chain joins TRBV20-1 to TRBJ2-3; D not resolved. The CDR3 contains 12 residues. The V gene lost 1 base and the J gene lost 2 bases, with 4 bases spanning the gap. Germline CDR1 is DFQATT and CDR2 is SNEGSKA (reference sequence). CDR3 in amino acids: CSARGPTDTQYF. In DNA form, the CDR3 reads TGCAGTGCTAGAGGGCCCACAGATACGCAGTATTTT.

There are a few counts of this clonotype. The chain uses TRBV29-1 and TRBJ2-5; D not resolved. The CDR3 contains 11 residues. CDR1 and CDR2 (germline): SQVTM, ANQGSEA. Between the trimmed V and J ends, which lost 4 bases and 5 bases, there was a span of 8 bases. CDR3 bases: TGCAGCGTTGTAGGGTCGGAGACCCAGTACTTC. It specifies CSVVGSETQYF.

The chain employs TRBV4-3 and TRBJ2-3; tentatively, D is TRBD2 (6 bases). The CDR3 is made up of 16 amino acids. Trimming cost V 0 bases and J 1 base, with 11 bases left between them. Looked up from germline, CDR1 is LGHNA and CDR2 is YSLEER. CDR3 in DNA: TGCGCCAGCAGCCAAGATGGCGGGAAGGGCACAGATACGCAGTATTTT. Amino acids: CASSQDGGKGTDTQYF.

V usage is TRBV5-5 and J usage is TRBJ2-7, with a weak D call TRBD2 (5 bases). Germline V gene lookup returns CDR1 SGHKS and CDR2 YYEKEE (reference sequence). This CDR3 comprises 14 residues. Trimming took off 1 base at V and 6 bases at J, with 14 bases between the two ends. CDR3 sequence reads: CASSLLIRGSEQYF. As DNA, the CDR3 is TGTGCCAGCAGCTTGTTGATACGAGGGAGCGAGCAGTACTTC.

The chain employs TRBV20-1 and TRBJ1-2; no reliable D call. The germline V gene has CDR1 DFQATT and CDR2 SNEGSKA (reference sequence). This CDR3 is 14 amino acids long. V lost 6 bases and J lost 4, with 18 bases in between. The CDR3 sequence: CSAEPPGGGYGYTF. The CDR3 nucleotides are TGCAGTGCCGAACCTCCGGGTGGTGGCTATGGCTACACCTTC.

This clonotype was detected a few times. V gene TRBV24-1 combines with J gene TRBJ1-2; D is uncertain. Trimming took off 3 bases at V and 8 bases at J, with 6 bases between the two ends. Germline CDR1 is KGHDR and CDR2 is SFDVKD. This CDR3 comprises 11 residues. CDR3 sequence (DNA): TGTGCCACCAGTGATCCTGACGGCTACACCTTC. Protein sequence: CATSDPDGYTF.

The genes are TRBV28 and TRBJ2-7, with D unresolved. The CDR3 contains 13 residues. Germline V gene lookup returns CDR1 MDHEN and CDR2 SYDVKM. Trimming removed 6 bases from V and 6 bases from J, with 15 bases in between. The CDR3 loop is CASRPGAGSEQYF. The DNA of the CDR3 is TGTGCCAGCAGGCCGGGTGCAGGATCCGAGCAGTACTTC.

This clonotype appeared a few times. The chain has TRBV18 and TRBJ2-3; D not certain. Germline CDR1 is KGHSH and CDR2 is LQKENI. The CDR3 loop spans 13 amino acids. Between the trimmed V and J ends, which lost 2 bases and 6 bases, there was a span of 9 bases. The CDR3 DNA follows: TGTGCCAGCTCACCATCGGTGGACGATACGCAGTATTTT. Translation: CASSPSVDDTQYF.

In DNA, the CDR3 is TGCAGTGCCCGAGGGGGACCCAACGGGGAAGATACGCAGTATTTT. Its translation is CSARGGPNGEDTQYF. V gene TRBV20-1 combines with J gene TRBJ2-3, with D perhaps TRBD1 (6 bases). CDR1 and CDR2 (germline): DFQATT, SNEGSKA (reference sequence). The V end lost 6 bases, the J end lost 5 bases, and 21 bases lay between the germline ends. The CDR3 covers 15 residues.

The chain joins TRBV5-1 to TRBJ1-5; 7 nucleotides line up with TRBD1. The V gene's germline CDR1 is SGHRS and CDR2 YFSETQ. With 4 bases clipped from V and 5 bases from J, the junction kept 9 bases outside the gene matches. The CDR3 totals 15 residues. CDR3 bases: TGCGCCAGCAGCCTCAAGACAGGGATGGATCAGCCCCAGCATTTT. Its protein product is CASSLKTGMDQPQHF.

The chain couples TRBV30 to TRBJ2-1, with unresolved D. The V end was cut by 0 bases, the J end by 8 bases, with 17 bases between. Per germline, CDR1 GTSNPN and CDR2 SVGIG (reference sequence). The CDR3 contains 15 residues. The DNA for the CDR3 is TGTGCCTGGAGTGTTTTAGTAACTCGAAGCGATGAGCAGTTCTTC. Its protein product is CAWSVLVTRSDEQFF.

The V call is TRBV7-9, the J call TRBJ2-3; 10 nucleotides align to TRBD1. The CDR3 is 17 amino acids. V was clipped by 4 bases and J by 1 base; unmatched bases: 8. CDR1 is SEHNR and CDR2 is FQNEAQ in the germline V gene (reference sequence). CDR3 DNA sequence: TGTGCCAGCAGCTCCGGGACAGGGGAGTTTGGCACAGATACGCAGTATTTT. This sequence encodes CASSSGTGEFGTDTQYF.

This clonotype has a count of ten or more. The J gene is TRBJ2-7, the V gene TRBV29-1, with D possibly being TRBD2 (5 bases). The CDR3 extends over 14 amino acids. Germline CDR1 and CDR2: SQVTM and ANQGSEA. Deletions cut 5 bases from V and 2 bases from J, with 16 bases between. CDR3 loop: CSVLLGISAYEQYF. DNA for the CDR3: TGCAGCGTTTTACTAGGGATCTCCGCCTACGAGCAGTACTTC.

The chain couples TRBV5-1 to TRBJ2-5; tentative D call: TRBD2 (6 bases). V was trimmed by 4 bases and J by 5 bases, leaving 18 bases between them. Germline V gives CDR1 SGHRS, CDR2 YFSETQ. CDR3 length: 15 residues. CDR3 protein: CASSPGGAAYETQYF. Here the CDR3 DNA reads TGCGCCAGCAGCCCCGGCGGGGCCGCTTATGAGACCCAGTACTTC.

This clonotype has more than one count but fewer than ten. This CDR3 reads CASSPPGGTYEQYF. The CDR3, as DNA: TGTGCCAGCAGCCCACCCGGGGGCACCTACGAGCAGTACTTC. The genes are TRBV12-3 or TRBV12-4 and TRBJ2-4; TRBD1 or TRBD2 may be the D gene (6 bases each). The J call may be mistaken, given a closer DNA end match to TRBJ2-7. The CDR3 contains 14 residues.

This clonotype has just a few counts. J is TRBJ1-2 and V is TRBV29-1; D may be TRBD1 (5 bases). Trimming removed 5 bases from V and 8 bases from J, with 15 bases in between. Germline V gene data show CDR1 as SQVTM and CDR2 as ANQGSEA. There are 12 residues in the CDR3. CDR3 sequence reads: CSVFQGRLGYTF. CDR3 sequence (DNA): TGCAGCGTTTTTCAGGGCCGGTTAGGCTACACCTTC.

Remarks on this clonotype: The junction departs from germline at one end; a sequencing error may be responsible. The chain is built from TRBV7-2 and TRBJ2-1, with D perhaps TRBD1 (5 bases). This CDR3 is 18 amino acids long. Germline V lookup: CDR1 SGHTA, CDR2 FQGNSA. The CDR3 is CASGLRGAGVRSYNEQFF. CDR3 in DNA: TGTGCCAGCGGCTTAAGGGGTGCCGGAGTCCGCTCCTACAATGAGCAGTTCTTC.

The table lists this clonotype with a count of one. The chain couples TRBV4-3 to TRBJ2-2, with D perhaps matching TRBD2 (6 bases). Germline lookup yields CDR1 LGHNA and CDR2 YSLEER. This CDR3 has 14 amino acids. V lost 6 bases and J lost 4, with 12 bases in between. CDR3 DNA: TGCGCCAGCAGATTCCAGGGAGGCACCGGGGAGCTGTTTTTT. Translation: CASRFQGGTGELFF.

This rearrangement joins TRBV20-1 to TRBJ2-4; TRBD2 matches 9 bases. CDR1 is DFQATT, CDR2 SNEGSKA, per germline (reference sequence). The CDR3 is made up of 14 amino acids. V was pared by 6 bases and J by 3 bases, with 6 bases of the junction left unmatched. CDR3 nucleotide sequence: TGCAGTGCGGCGGGAGGGCCGAGCAAAAACATTCAGTACTTC. It yields the protein CSAAGGPSKNIQYF.

This clonotype was counted a few times. The V call is TRBV27, the J call TRBJ2-1; D is possibly TRBD2 (5 bases). Trimming cost V 6 bases and J 8 bases, with 20 bases left between them. This CDR3 is 15 amino acids long. Looked up from germline, CDR1 is MNHEY and CDR2 is SMNVEV (reference sequence). The CDR3 loop reads CASRDGWEFPHEQFF. The DNA of the CDR3 is TGTGCCAGCAGGGACGGATGGGAGTTTCCTCATGAGCAGTTCTTC.

The V and J genes are TRBV7-2 and TRBJ2-1, with D tentatively TRBD2 (5 bases). CDR1 and CDR2 (germline): SGHTA, FQGNSA. The CDR3 spans 15 residues. V lost 5 bases and J 7 bases, leaving 18 bases between the germline ends. The CDR3 spells CASSLGRGKRNEQFF. The CDR3 DNA sequence: TGTGCCAGCAGCCTCGGACGGGGTAAACGAAATGAGCAGTTCTTC. Filled out from reference TRBV7-2 and TRBJ2-1, the complete variable domain reads GAGVSQSPSNKVTEKGKDVELRCDPISGHTALYWYRQSLGQGLEFLIYFQGNSAPDKSGLPSDRFSAERTGGSVSTLTIQRTQQEDSAVYLCASSLGRGKRNEQFFGPGTRLTVL.

V and J are TRBV27 and TRBJ2-7; a possible D gene is TRBD1 (6 bases). Germline V gives CDR1 MNHEY, CDR2 SMNVEV (reference sequence). V was clipped by 5 bases and J by 7 bases, with 18 bases between them. This CDR3 comprises 14 residues. The CDR3: CASSPRGKGTEQYF. Written as DNA, the CDR3 is TGTGCCAGCAGTCCCAGGGGAAAAGGAACAGAGCAGTACTTC.

V gene TRBV16 combines with J gene TRBJ2-7; no definite D call. This CDR3 region has 14 residues. Looked up from germline, CDR1 is KGHSY and CDR2 is FQNENV. Trimming removed 0 bases at V and 3 bases at J, with 9 bases between. This CDR3 is CASSQSGTYYEQYF. CDR3 nucleotide sequence: TGTGCCAGCAGCCAATCCGGCACCTACTACGAGCAGTACTTC.

This clonotype was counted a few times. The V call is TRBV13, the J call TRBJ2-5; 7 bases match TRBD2. Matching the DNA end better, TRBJ2-7 makes the J call doubtful. CDR1 is PRHDT and CDR2 is FYEKMQ in the germline V gene (reference sequence). The CDR3 is 13 amino acids. CDR3 residues: CASRGREGYEQYF. DNA for the CDR3: TGTGCCAGCAGGGGCAGGGAGGGGTACGAGCAGTACTTC.

This sequence joins TRBV15 and TRBJ2-5, with TRBD2 matching over 10 bases. V was pared by 2 bases and J by 1 base, with 7 bases of the junction left unmatched. The CDR3 has 17 amino acids. The germline gives CDR1 LNHNV, CDR2 YYDKDF (reference sequence). The CDR3 DNA is TGTGCCACCAGCAGACCCGGACTAGCGGAGACCCAAGAGACCCAGTACTTC. It is translated as CATSRPGLAETQETQYF.

Only a few counts were recorded for this clonotype. This rearrangement joins TRBV7-2 to TRBJ2-3, with TRBD2 matching over 10 bases. Germline V gene sequence: CDR1 SGHTA, CDR2 FQGNSA. This CDR3 is 16 amino acids long. V gave up 0 bases and J gave up 3 bases; unmatched junction bases: 3. The CDR3 sequence is CASSLASGRSTDTQYF. The CDR3, as DNA: TGTGCCAGCAGCTTAGCTAGCGGGAGGTCTACAGATACGCAGTATTTT.